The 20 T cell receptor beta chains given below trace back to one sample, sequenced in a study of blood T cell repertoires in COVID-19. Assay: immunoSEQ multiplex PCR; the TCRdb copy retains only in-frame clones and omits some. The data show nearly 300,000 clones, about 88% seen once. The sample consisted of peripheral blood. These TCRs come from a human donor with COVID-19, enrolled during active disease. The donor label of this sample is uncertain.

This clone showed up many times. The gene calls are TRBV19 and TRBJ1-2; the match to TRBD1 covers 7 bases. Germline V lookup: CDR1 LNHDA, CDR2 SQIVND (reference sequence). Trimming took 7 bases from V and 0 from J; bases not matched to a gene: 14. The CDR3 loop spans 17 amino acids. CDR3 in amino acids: CASTSRGTVYTNYGYTF. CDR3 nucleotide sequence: TGTGCCAGTACCTCAAGAGGGACAGTCTATACTAACTATGGCTACACCTTC.

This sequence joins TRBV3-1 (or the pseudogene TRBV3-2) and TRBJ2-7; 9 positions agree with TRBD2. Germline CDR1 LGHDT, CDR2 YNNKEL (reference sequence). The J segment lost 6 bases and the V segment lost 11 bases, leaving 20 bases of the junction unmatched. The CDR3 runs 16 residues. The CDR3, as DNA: TGTGCCTCCTCCGCCGCAGGGACTAGCCTTCCTTCCGAGCAGTACTTC. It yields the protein CASSAAGTSLPSEQYF.

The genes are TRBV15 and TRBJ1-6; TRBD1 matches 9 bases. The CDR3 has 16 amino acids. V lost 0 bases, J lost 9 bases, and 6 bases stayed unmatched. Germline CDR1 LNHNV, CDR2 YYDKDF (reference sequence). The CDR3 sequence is CATSRDLTGGGSPLHF. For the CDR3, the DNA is TGTGCCACCAGCAGAGACCTGACAGGGGGAGGTTCACCCCTCCACTTT.

The CDR3 DNA sequence: TGTGCCAGCAGCCACGGGGGACAGGCGAGCAATCAGCCCCAGCATTTT. It specifies CASSHGGQASNQPQHF. This chain links TRBV3-1 (or the pseudogene TRBV3-2) with TRBJ1-5, with 8 bases that match TRBD1. Germline CDR1 and CDR2: LGHDT and YNNKEL (reference sequence). CDR3 length: 16 amino acids. The trim removed 3 bases at V and 1 base at J, leaving 5 bases unmatched.

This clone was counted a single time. The CDR3 region has the DNA TGTGCCAGCAGCTCCGCAGCCCTAGCGGGAGGAGCAGATACGCAGTATTTT. Protein: CASSSAALAGGADTQYF. V is TRBV9 and J is TRBJ2-3; TRBD2 agrees at 11 bases. The CDR3 is 17 amino acids. V shed 4 bases, J shed 4 bases, and the junction held 11 bases outside the gene matches. Germline assignment: CDR1 SGDLS and CDR2 YYNGEE. The entire variable domain, with the rest obtained from reference TRBV9 and TRBJ2-3, is as follows: DSGVTQTPKHLITATGQRVTLRCSPRSGDLSVYWYQQSLDQGLQFLIQYYNGEERAKGNILERFSAQQFPDLHSELNLSSLELGDSALYFCASSSAALAGGADTQYFGPGTRLTVL.

The CDR3 sequence is CASSFQTSGSGDEQFF. The CDR3 DNA sequence: TGTGCCAGCAGCTTCCAGACTAGCGGGAGTGGCGATGAGCAGTTCTTC. The gene calls are TRBV7-9 and TRBJ2-1; TRBD2 matches 12 bases. Germline assignment: CDR1 SEHNR and CDR2 FQNEAQ (reference sequence). Trimming took 3 bases from V and 8 from J; bases not matched to a gene: 8. This CDR3 comprises 16 residues.

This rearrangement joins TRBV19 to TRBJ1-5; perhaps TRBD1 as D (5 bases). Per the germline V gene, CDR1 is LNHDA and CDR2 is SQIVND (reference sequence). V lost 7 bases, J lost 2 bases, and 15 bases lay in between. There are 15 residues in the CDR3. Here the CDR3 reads CASTPQGNGNQPQHF. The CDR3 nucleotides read TGTGCCAGTACCCCCCAGGGTAACGGCAATCAGCCCCAGCATTTT.

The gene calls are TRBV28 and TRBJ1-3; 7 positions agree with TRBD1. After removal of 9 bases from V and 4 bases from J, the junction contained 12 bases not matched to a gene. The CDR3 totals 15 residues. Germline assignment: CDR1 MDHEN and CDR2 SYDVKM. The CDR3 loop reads CASRTGALEGNTIYF. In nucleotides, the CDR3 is TGTGCCAGTCGTACAGGGGCCCTGGAGGGAAACACCATATATTTT. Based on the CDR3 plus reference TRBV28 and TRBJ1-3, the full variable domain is DVKVTQSSRYLVKRTGEKVFLECVQDMDHENMFWYRQDPGLGLRLIYFSYDVKMKEKGDIPEGYSVSREKKERFSLILESASTNQTSMYLCASRTGALEGNTIYFGEGSWLTVV.

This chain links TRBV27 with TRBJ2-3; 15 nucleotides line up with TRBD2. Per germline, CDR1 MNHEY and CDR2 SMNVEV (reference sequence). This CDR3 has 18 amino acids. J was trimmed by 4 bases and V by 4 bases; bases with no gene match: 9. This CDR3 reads CASSSPGLAGGSADTQYF. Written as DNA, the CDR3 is TGTGCCAGCAGTTCTCCGGGACTAGCGGGAGGATCGGCAGATACGCAGTATTTT.

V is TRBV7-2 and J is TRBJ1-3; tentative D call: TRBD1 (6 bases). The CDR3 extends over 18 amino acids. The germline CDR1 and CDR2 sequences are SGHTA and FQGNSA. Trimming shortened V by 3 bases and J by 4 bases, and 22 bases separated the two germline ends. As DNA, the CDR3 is TGTGCCAGCAGCTTTCAAACTCAGGGGCCGCGGCGCGGAAACACCATATATTTT. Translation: CASSFQTQGPRRGNTIYF.

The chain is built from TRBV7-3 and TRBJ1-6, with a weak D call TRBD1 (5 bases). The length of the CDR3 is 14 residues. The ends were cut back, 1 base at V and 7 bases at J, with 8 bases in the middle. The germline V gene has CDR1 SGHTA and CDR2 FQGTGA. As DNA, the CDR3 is TGTGCCAGCAGCTTAATCGGGGGGAATTCACCCCTCCACTTT. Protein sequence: CASSLIGGNSPLHF.

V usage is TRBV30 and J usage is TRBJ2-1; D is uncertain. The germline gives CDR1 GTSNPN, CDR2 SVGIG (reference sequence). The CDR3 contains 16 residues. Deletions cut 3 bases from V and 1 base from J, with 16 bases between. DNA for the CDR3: TGTGCCTGGAGCAAGGAGACTGCAGTTTCCTACAATGAGCAGTTCTTC. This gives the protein CAWSKETAVSYNEQFF.

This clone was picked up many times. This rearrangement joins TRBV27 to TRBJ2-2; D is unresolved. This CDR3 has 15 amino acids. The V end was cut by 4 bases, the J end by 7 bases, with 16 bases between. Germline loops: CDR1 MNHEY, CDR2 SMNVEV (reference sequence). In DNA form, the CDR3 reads TGTGCCAGCAGTTCCGAGCGCTTCAGACGCGGGGAGCTGTTTTTT. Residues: CASSSERFRRGELFF.

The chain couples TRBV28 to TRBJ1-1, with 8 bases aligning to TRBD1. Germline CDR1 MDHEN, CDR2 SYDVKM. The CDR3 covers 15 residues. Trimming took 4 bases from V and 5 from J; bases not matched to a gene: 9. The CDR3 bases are TGTGCCAGCAGTTCCTCACGACAGGGGTGGACTGAAGCTTTCTTT. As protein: CASSSSRQGWTEAFF.

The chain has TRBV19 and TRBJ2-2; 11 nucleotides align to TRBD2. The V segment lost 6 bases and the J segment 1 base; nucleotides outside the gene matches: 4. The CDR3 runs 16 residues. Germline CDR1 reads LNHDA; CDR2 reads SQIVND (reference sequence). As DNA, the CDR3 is TGTGCCAGTAGCCCGGGACTAGCGGTGAACACCGGGGAGCTGTTTTTT. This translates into CASSPGLAVNTGELFF.

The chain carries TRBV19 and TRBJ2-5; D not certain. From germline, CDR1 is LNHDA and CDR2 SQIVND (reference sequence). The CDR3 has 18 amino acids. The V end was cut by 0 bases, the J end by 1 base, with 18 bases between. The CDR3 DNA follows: TGTGCCAGTAGTATAGATGGCCCCAGCCTAGGAATCCAAGAGACCCAGTACTTC. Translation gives CASSIDGPSLGIQETQYF.

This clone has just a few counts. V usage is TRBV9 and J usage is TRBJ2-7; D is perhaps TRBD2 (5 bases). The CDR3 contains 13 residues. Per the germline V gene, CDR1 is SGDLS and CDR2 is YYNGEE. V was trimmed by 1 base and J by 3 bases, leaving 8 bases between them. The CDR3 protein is CASSVHGDYEQYF. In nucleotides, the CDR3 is TGTGCCAGCAGCGTACACGGGGACTACGAGCAGTACTTC.

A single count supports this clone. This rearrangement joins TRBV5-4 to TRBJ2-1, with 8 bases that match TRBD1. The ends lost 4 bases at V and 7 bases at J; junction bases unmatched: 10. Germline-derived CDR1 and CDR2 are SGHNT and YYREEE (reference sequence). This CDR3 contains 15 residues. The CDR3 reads CASSGQGASINEQFF. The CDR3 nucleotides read TGTGCCAGCAGCGGGCAGGGGGCGTCGATTAATGAGCAGTTCTTC.

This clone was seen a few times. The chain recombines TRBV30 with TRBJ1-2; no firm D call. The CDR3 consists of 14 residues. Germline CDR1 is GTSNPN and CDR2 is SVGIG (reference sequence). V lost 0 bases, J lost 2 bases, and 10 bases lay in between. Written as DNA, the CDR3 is TGTGCCTGGAGTGTAGGCAGGCTCAACTATGGCTACACCTTC. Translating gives CAWSVGRLNYGYTF.

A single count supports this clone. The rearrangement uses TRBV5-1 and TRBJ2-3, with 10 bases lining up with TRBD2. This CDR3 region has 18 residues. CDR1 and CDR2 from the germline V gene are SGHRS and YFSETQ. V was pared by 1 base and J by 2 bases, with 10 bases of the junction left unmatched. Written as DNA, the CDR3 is TGCGCCAGCAGCTTGTTCGCCCTAGCGGGGGACTACACAGATACGCAGTATTTT. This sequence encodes CASSLFALAGDYTDTQYF.